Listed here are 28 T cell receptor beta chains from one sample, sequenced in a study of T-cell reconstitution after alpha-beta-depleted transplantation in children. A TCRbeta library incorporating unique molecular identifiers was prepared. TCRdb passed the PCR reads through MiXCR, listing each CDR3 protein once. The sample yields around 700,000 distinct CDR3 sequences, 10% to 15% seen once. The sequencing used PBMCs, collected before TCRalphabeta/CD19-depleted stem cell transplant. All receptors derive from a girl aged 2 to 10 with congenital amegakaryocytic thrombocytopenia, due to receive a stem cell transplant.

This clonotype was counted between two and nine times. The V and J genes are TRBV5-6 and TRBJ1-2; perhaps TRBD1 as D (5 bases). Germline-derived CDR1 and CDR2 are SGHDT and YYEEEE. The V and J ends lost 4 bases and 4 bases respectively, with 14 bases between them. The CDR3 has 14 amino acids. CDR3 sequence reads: CASSGTGTLYGYTF. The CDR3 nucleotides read TGTGCCAGCAGCGGGACCGGGACCCTCTATGGCTACACCTTC. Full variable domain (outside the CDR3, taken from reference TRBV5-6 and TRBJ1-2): DAGVTQSPTHLIKTRGQQVTLRCSPKSGHDTVSWYQQALGQGPQFIFQYYEEEERQRGNFPDRFSGHQFPNYSSELNVNALLLGDSALYLCASSGTGTLYGYTFGSGTRLTVV.

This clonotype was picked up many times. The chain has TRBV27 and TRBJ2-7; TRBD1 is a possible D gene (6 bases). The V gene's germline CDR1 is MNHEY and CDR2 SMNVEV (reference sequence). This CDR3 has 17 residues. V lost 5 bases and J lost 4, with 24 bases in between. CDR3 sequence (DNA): TGTGCCAGCAGTCTAATGCCTACAGCCGTCAGGGGATACGAGCAGTACTTC. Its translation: CASSLMPTAVRGYEQYF.

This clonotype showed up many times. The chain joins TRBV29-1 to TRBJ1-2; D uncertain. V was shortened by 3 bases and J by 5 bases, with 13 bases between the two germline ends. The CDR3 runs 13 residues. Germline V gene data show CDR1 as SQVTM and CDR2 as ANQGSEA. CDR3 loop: CSVDPRKPYGYTF. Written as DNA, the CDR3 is TGCAGCGTTGACCCCAGAAAACCATATGGCTACACCTTC.

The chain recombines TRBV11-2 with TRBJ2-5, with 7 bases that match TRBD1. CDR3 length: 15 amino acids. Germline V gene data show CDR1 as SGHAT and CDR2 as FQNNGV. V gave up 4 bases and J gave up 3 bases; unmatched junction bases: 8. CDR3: CASSSVAGQEETQYF. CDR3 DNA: TGTGCCAGCAGCTCGGTGGCAGGACAGGAAGAGACCCAGTACTTC.

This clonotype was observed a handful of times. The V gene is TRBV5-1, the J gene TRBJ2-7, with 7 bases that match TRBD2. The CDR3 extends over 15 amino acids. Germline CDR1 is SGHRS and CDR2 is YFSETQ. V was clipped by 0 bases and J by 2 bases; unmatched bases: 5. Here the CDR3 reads CASSLVAGETYEQYF. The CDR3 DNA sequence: TGCGCCAGCAGCTTGGTAGCGGGTGAAACCTACGAGCAGTACTTC.

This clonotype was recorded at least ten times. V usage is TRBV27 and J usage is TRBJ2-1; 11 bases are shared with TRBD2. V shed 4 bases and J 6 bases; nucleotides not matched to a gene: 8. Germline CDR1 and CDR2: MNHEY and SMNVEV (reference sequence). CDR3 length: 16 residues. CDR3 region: CASSSKTSGRANEQFF. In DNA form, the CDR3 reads TGTGCCAGCAGTTCGAAAACTAGCGGGAGAGCCAATGAGCAGTTCTTC.

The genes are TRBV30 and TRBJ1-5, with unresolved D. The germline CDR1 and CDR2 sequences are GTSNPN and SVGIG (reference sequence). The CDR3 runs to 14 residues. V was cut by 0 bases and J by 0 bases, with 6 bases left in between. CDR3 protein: CAWSVMYSNQPQHF. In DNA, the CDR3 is TGTGCCTGGAGTGTAATGTATAGCAATCAGCCCCAGCATTTT.

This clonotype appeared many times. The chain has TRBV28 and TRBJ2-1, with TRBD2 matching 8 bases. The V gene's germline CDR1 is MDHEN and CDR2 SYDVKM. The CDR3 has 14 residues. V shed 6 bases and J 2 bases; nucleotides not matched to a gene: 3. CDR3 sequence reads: CASRLLAAYNEQFF. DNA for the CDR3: TGTGCCAGCAGGCTACTAGCGGCCTACAATGAGCAGTTCTTC.

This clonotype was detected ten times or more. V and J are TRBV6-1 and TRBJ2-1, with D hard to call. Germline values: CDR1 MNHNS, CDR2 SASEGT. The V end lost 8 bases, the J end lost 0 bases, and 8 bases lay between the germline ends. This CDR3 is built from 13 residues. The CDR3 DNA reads TGTGCCAGCGTAGACCCCTCCTACAATGAGCAGTTCTTC. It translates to CASVDPSYNEQFF.

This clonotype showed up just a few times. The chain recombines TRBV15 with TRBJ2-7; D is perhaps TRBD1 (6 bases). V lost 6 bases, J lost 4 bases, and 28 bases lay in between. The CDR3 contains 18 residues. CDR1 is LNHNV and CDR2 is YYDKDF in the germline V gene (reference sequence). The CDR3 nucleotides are TGTGCCACCAGTCCTCCGAGAGGGAAAACAGGGCACCATTACGAGCAGTACTTC. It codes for CATSPPRGKTGHHYEQYF.

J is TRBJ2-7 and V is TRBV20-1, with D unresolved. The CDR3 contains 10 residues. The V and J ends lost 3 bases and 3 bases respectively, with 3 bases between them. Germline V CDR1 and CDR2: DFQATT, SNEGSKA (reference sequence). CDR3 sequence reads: CSASYYEQYF. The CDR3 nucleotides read TGCAGTGCTAGCTACTACGAGCAGTACTTC.

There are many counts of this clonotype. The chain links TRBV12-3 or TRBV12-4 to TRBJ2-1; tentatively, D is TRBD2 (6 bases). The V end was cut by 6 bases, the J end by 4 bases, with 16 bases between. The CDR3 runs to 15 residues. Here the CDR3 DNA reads TGTGCCAGCAGCCAGACTAGTTGGTCGTACAATGAGCAGTTCTTC. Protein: CASSQTSWSYNEQFF.

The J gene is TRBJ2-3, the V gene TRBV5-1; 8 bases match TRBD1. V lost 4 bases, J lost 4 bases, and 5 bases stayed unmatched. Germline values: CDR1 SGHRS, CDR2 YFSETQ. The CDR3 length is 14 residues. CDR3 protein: CASSVDRAADTQYF. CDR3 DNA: TGCGCCAGCAGCGTGGACAGGGCGGCAGATACGCAGTATTTT.

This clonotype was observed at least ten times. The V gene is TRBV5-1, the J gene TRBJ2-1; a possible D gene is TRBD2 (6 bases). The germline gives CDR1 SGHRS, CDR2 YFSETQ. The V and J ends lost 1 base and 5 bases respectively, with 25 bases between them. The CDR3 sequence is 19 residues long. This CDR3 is CASSLSGAAGRGPNNEQFF. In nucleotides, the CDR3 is TGCGCCAGCAGCTTGTCGGGAGCTGCGGGGAGAGGTCCAAACAATGAGCAGTTCTTC.

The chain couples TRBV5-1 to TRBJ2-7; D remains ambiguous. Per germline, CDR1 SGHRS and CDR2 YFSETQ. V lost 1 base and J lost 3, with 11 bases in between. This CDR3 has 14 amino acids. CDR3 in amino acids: CASSLRTADYEQYF. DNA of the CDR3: TGCGCCAGCAGCTTGCGAACAGCCGACTACGAGCAGTACTTC.

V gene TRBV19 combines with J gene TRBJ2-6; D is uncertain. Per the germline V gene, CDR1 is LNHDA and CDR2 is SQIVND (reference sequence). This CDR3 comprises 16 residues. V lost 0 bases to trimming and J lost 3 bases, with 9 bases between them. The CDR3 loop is CASSIEGIGGANVLTF. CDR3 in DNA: TGTGCCAGTAGTATAGAGGGGATCGGTGGGGCCAACGTCCTGACTTTC.

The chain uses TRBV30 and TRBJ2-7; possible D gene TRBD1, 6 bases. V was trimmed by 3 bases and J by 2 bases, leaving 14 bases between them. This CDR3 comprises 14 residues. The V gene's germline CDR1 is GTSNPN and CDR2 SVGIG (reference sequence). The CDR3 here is CAWRGRGDTYEQYF. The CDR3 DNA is TGTGCCTGGAGGGGCAGGGGCGATACCTACGAGCAGTACTTC.

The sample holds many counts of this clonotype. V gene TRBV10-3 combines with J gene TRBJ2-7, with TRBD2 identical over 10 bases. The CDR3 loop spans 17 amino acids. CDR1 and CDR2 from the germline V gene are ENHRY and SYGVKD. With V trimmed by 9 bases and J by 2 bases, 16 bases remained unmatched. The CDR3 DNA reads TGTGCCATACTATCCGGGACTAGCGTTTCAGGCCCCTACGAGCAGTACTTC. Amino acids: CAILSGTSVSGPYEQYF.

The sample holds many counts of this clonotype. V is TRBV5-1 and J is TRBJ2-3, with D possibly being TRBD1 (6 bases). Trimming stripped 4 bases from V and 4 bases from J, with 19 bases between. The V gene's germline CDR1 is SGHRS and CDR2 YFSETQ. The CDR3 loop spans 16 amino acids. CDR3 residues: CASSRVIRQVPDTQYF. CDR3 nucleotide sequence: TGCGCCAGCAGCCGAGTGATTAGACAGGTCCCAGATACGCAGTATTTT.

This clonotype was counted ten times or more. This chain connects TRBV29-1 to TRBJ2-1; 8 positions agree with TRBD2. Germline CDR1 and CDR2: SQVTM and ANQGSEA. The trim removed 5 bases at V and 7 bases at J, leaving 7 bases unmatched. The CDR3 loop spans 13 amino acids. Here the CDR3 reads CSVRGRRGNEQFF. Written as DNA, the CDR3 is TGCAGCGTTCGCGGGAGGCGCGGTAATGAGCAGTTCTTC.

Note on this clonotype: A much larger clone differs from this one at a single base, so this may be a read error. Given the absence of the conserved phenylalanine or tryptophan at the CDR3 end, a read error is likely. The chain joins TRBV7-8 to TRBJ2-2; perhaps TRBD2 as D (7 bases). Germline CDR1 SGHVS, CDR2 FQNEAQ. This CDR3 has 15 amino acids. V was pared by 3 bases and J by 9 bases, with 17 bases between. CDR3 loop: CASSLLAETGRELFL. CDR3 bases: TGTGCCAGCAGCTTGCTAGCGGAAACAGGGCGGGAGCTGTTTTTA.

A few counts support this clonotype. The CDR3 coding sequence is TGTGCCAGCAGCTTAGTTACGGACAAGACCTACGAGCAGTACTTC. Translated, it gives CASSLVTDKTYEQYF. The rearrangement links TRBV7-2 to TRBJ2-7, with D perhaps matching TRBD1 (5 bases). This CDR3 contains 15 residues. With 1 base removed from V and 2 bases from J, the gap between germline ends came to 12 bases. Germline values: CDR1 SGHTA, CDR2 FQGNSA.

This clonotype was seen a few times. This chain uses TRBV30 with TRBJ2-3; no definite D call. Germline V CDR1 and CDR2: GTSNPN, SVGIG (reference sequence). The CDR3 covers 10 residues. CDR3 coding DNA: TGTGCATCTGTCGCAGATACGCAGTATTTT. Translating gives CASVADTQYF.

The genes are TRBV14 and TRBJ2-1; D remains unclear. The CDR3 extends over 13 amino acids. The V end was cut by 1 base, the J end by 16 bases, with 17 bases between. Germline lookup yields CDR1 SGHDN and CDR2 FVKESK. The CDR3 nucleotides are TGTGCCAGCAGCCAAGCCCCCGGGCTAGTTTCCTTCTTC. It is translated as CASSQAPGLVSFF.

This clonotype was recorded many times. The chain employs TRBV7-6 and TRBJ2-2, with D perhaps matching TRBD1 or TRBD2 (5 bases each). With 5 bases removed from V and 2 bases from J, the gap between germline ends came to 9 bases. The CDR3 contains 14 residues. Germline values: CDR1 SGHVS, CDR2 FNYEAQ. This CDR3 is CASSARDNTGELFF. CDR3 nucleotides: TGTGCCAGCAGCGCCCGGGACAACACCGGGGAGCTGTTTTTT.

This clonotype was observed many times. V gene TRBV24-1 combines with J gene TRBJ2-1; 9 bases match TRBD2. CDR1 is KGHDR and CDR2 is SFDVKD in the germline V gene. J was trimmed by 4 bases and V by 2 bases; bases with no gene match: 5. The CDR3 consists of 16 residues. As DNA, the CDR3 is TGTGCCACCAGTGATTCAGCGGGAGGCCTTTACAATGAGCAGTTCTTC. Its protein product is CATSDSAGGLYNEQFF.

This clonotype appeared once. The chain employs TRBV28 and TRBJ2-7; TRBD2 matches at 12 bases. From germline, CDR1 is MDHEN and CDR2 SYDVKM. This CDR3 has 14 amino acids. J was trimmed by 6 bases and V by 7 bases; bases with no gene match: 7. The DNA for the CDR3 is TGTGCCAGCAAAGCCACTAGCGGGAGGACCGAGCAGTACTTC. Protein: CASKATSGRTEQYF.

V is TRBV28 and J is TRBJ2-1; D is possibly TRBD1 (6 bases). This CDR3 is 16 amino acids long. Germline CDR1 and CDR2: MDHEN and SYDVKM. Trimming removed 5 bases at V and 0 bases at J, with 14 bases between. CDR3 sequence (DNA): TGTGCCAGCAGTCCGAGGGGGTCCCCCTCCTACAATGAGCAGTTCTTC. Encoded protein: CASSPRGSPSYNEQFF.